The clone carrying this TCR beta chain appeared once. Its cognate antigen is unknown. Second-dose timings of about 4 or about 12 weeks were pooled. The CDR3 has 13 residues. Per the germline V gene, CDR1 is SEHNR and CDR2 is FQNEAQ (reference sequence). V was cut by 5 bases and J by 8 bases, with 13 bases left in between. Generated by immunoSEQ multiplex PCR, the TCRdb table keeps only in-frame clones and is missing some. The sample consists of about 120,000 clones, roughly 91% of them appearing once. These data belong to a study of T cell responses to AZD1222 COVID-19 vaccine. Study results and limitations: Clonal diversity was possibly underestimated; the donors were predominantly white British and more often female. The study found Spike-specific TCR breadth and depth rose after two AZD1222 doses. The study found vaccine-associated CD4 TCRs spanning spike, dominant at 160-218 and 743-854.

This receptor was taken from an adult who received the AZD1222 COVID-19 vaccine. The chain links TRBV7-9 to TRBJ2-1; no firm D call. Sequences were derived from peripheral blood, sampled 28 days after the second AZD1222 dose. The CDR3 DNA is TGTGCCAGCAGCCCCTTGATGAACGATGAGCAGTTCTTC. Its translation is CASSPLMNDEQFF.